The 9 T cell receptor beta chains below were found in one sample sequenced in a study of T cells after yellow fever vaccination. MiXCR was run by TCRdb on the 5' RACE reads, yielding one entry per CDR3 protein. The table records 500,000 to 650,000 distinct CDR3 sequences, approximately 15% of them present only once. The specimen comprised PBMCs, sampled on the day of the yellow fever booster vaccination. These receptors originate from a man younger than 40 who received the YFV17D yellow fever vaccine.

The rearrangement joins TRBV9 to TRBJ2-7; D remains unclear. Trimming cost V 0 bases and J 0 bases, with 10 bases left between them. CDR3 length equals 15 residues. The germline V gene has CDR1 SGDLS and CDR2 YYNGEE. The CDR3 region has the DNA TGTGCCAGCAGCGTAGGATCATCCTCCTCCTACGAGCAGTACTTC. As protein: CASSVGSSSSYEQYF.

CDR3 sequence: CASSQTLLARNINEQFF. The CDR3 DNA reads as TGCGCCAGCAGCCAAACGCTACTAGCGCGGAATATCAATGAGCAGTTCTTC. The V gene is TRBV4-1, the J gene TRBJ2-1; 7 bases agree with TRBD2. Germline CDR1 reads MGHRA; CDR2 reads YSYEKL. V was pared by 2 bases and J by 6 bases, with 13 bases of the junction left unmatched. This CDR3 contains 17 residues.

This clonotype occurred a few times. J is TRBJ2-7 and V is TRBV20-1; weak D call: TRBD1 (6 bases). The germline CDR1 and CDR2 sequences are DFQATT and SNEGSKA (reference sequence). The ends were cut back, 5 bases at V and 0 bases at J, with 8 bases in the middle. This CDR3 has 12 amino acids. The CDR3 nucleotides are TGCAGTGCTGGGGACAACTCCTACGAGCAGTACTTC. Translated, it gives CSAGDNSYEQYF.

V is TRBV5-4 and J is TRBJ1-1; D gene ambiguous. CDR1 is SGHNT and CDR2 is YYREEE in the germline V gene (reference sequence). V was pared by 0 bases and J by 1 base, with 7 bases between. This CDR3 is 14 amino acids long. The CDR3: CASSLGFTNTEAFF. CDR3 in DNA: TGTGCCAGCAGCTTGGGGTTTACGAACACTGAAGCTTTCTTT.

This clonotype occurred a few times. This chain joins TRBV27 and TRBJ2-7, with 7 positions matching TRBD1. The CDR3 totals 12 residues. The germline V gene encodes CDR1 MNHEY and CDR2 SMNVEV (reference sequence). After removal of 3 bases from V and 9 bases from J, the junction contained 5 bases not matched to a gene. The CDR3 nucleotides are TGTGCCAGCAGTTTCGGACAGGCCCCGCAGTACTTC. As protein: CASSFGQAPQYF.

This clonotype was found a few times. The CDR3: CAISEEIGDTQYF. The CDR3 coding sequence is TGTGCCATCAGTGAGGAGATAGGGGATACGCAGTATTTT. J is TRBJ2-3 and V is TRBV10-3; D not certain. The V and J ends lost 2 bases and 6 bases respectively, with 9 bases between them. CDR1 is ENHRY, CDR2 SYGVKD, per germline. The CDR3 has 13 residues.

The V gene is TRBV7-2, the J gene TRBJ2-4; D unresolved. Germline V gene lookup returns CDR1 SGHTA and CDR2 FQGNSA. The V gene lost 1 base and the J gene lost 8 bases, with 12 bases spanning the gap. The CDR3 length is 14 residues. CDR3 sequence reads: CASSLGGRMDIQYF. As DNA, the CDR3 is TGTGCCAGCAGCTTAGGTGGCCGGATGGACATTCAGTACTTC.

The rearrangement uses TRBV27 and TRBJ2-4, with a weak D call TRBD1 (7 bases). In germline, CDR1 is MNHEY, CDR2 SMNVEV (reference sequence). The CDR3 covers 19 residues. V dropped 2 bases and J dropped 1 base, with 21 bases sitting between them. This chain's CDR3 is CASSLGGGFSLSAKNIQYF. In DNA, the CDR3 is TGTGCCAGCAGTTTAGGAGGGGGCTTTAGTCTTTCGGCCAAAAACATTCAGTACTTC.

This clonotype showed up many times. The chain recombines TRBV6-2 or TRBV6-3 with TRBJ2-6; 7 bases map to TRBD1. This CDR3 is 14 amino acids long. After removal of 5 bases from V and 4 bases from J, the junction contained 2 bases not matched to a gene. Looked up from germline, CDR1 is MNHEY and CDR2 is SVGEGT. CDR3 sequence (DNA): TGTGCCAGCAGTGACAGGGCCGGGGCCAACGTCCTGACTTTC. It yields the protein CASSDRAGANVLTF.